One sample yielded the 11 T cell receptor beta chains listed below, sequenced in a study of a mutant IDH1 vaccine in newly diagnosed glioma. Stated time point: baseline, week 1 (first vaccination visit). This sample's treatment: pre-vaccination baseline after standard-of-care therapy. TCRdb keeps only in-frame clones here, not all; method: immunoSEQ multiplex PCR. The repertoire holds 68,000 or so clones, 70% to 80% seen once, with around 8.8% in the top ten. Sequenced here: PBMCs, sampled from a glioma patient treated with radiotherapy, temozolomide or both. The origin of the receptors is a man in his fifties with glioma.

This clone turned up a few times. The chain carries TRBV9 and TRBJ1-1; TRBD1 aligns across 8 bases. The junction had 14 bases not matched to a gene; V was cut back by 4 bases and J by 9 bases. The CDR3 sequence is 15 residues long. The germline V gene encodes CDR1 SGDLS and CDR2 YYNGEE. CDR3: CASSTGPGGIEKAFF. CDR3 nucleotides: TGTGCCAGCAGCACGGGGCCAGGGGGCATCGAAAAAGCTTTCTTT.

Comment on this clone: The sample holds other DNA sequences that translate to the same CDR3. V usage is TRBV9 and J usage is TRBJ2-2; D uncertain. The CDR3 is 15 amino acids. Germline values: CDR1 SGDLS, CDR2 YYNGEE. Trimming removed 0 bases at V and 1 base at J, with 7 bases between. DNA for the CDR3: TGTGCCAGCAGCGTAGGGGTACTGAACACCGGGGAGCTGTTTTTT. Translating gives CASSVGVLNTGELFF.

The chain combines TRBV5-6 with TRBJ1-1, with 11 bases fitting TRBD1. This CDR3 is built from 13 residues. V dropped 4 bases and J dropped 5; count of bases not matched to a gene: 1. Per germline, CDR1 SGHDT and CDR2 YYEEEE. The CDR3 loop is CASSGTGGTEAFF. The DNA of the CDR3 is TGTGCCAGCAGCGGGACAGGGGGGACTGAAGCTTTCTTT.

The rearrangement joins TRBV19 to TRBJ2-5; TRBD2 agrees at 8 bases. CDR3 size: 13 residues. V dropped 6 bases and J dropped 5; count of bases not matched to a gene: 5. The germline CDR1 and CDR2 sequences are LNHDA and SQIVND (reference sequence). The CDR3, as DNA: TGTGCCAGTAGCTGGACTAGCCGGGAGACCCAGTACTTC. As protein: CASSWTSRETQYF.

The chain employs TRBV15 and TRBJ2-7; D is unclear. Looked up from germline, CDR1 is LNHNV and CDR2 is YYDKDF (reference sequence). There are 12 residues in the CDR3. The ends were cut back, 0 bases at V and 10 bases at J, with 10 bases in the middle. The CDR3 region is CATSRDRIGQYF. DNA of the CDR3: TGTGCCACCAGCAGAGATAGGATCGGTCAGTACTTC.

The chain uses TRBV10-2 and TRBJ1-1, with TRBD1 identical over 10 bases. CDR1 and CDR2 from the germline V gene are WSHSY and SAAADI. CDR3 length: 13 amino acids. The junction had 2 bases not matched to a gene; V was cut back by 6 bases and J by 4 bases. The CDR3 nucleotides are TGCGCCAGCAGGGGGACAGGGGTCACTGAAGCTTTCTTT. Translated, it gives CASRGTGVTEAFF.

The chain joins TRBV4-1 to TRBJ1-2; D perhaps matches TRBD1 (5 bases). The CDR3 contains 15 residues. In germline, CDR1 is MGHRA, CDR2 YSYEKL. V was trimmed by 0 bases and J by 2 bases, leaving 10 bases between them. Written as DNA, the CDR3 is TGCGCCAGCAGCCAAGATTCTTCAGGGAACTATGGCTACACCTTC. Its protein is CASSQDSSGNYGYTF.

The chain couples TRBV19 to TRBJ1-2, with no clear D. CDR1 and CDR2 (germline): LNHDA, SQIVND (reference sequence). Trimming took 7 bases from V and 4 from J, leaving 13 bases between them. This CDR3 has 13 amino acids. The chain's CDR3 is CASTSTVAYGYTF. The CDR3 DNA reads TGTGCCAGTACTTCGACGGTTGCCTATGGCTACACCTTC.

The chain is built from TRBV5-1 and TRBJ1-6, with D perhaps matching TRBD1 (6 bases). CDR1 SGHRS and CDR2 YFSETQ come from the germline V gene. This CDR3 has 16 amino acids. The V gene lost 4 bases and the J gene lost 0 bases, with 11 bases spanning the gap. The CDR3 coding sequence is TGCGCCAGCAGCGGAACAGGGAACTCCTATAATTCACCCCTCCACTTT. Translated, it gives CASSGTGNSYNSPLHF. Variable domain in full (rest from reference TRBV5-1 and TRBJ1-6): KAGVTQTPRYLIKTRGQQVTLSCSPISGHRSVSWYQQTPGQGLQFLFEYFSETQRNKGNFPGRFSGRQFSNSRSEMNVSTLELGDSALYLCASSGTGNSYNSPLHFGNGTRLTVT.

The J gene is TRBJ1-1, the V gene TRBV29-1, with 9 bases matching TRBD1. The germline V gene encodes CDR1 SQVTM and CDR2 ANQGSEA. This CDR3 is 13 amino acids long. V gave up 7 bases and J gave up 2 bases; unmatched junction bases: 5. This chain's CDR3 is CSAQGQGNTEAFF. The CDR3 DNA sequence: TGCAGCGCCCAGGGACAGGGAAACACTGAAGCTTTCTTT.

V usage is TRBV5-6 and J usage is TRBJ1-1, with TRBD1 as a possible D gene (5 bases). CDR1 and CDR2 from the germline V gene are SGHDT and YYEEEE. The ends were cut back, 4 bases at V and 1 base at J, with 14 bases in the middle. This CDR3 region has 15 residues. The CDR3 reads CASSLTGAQNTEAFF. CDR3 bases: TGTGCCAGCAGCCTTACCGGGGCGCAGAACACTGAAGCTTTCTTT.